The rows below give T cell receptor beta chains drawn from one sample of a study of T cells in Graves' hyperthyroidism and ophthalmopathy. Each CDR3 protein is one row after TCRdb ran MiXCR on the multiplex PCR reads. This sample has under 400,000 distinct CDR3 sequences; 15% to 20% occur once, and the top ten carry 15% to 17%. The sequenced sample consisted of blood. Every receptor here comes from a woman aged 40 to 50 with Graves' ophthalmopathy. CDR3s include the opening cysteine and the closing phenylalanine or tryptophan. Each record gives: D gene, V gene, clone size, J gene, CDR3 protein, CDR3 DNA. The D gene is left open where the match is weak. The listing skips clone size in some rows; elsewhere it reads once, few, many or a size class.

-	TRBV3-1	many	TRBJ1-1	CASSQAGLGATEAFF	TGTGCCAGCAGCCAAGCAGGCTTGGGGGCCACTGAAGCTTTCTTT
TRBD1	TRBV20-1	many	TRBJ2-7	CSASGQGAREQYF	TGCAGTGCTTCTGGACAGGGGGCGCGTGAGCAGTACTTC
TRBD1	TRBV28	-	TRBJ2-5	CASTLGRGRQETQYF	TGTGCCAGCACTCTGGGCAGGGGGCGCCAGGAGACCCAGTACTTC
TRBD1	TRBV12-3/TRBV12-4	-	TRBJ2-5	CASSQTGGPQETQYF	TGTGCCAGCAGCCAGACAGGGGGCCCACAAGAGACCCAGTACTTC
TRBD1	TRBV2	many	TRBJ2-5	CASSETGIETQYF	TGTGCCAGCAGTGAGACAGGGATTGAGACCCAGTACTTC
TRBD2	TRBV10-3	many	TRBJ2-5	CAISETPGLAGGETQYF	TGTGCCATCAGTGAGACCCCCGGACTAGCGGGAGGAGAGACCCAGTACTTC
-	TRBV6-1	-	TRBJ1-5	CASSERGEQPQHF	TGTGCCAGCAGTGAACGGGGGGAACAGCCCCAGCATTTT
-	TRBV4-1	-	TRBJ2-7	CASSQGLGTASYEQYF	TGCGCCAGCAGCCAAGGGCTAGGGACCGCCTCCTACGAGCAGTACTTC
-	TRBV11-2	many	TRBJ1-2	CASSPTRGRRLEGYTF	TGTGCCAGCAGCCCGACCCGGGGACGGCGGCTGGAGGGCTACACCTTC
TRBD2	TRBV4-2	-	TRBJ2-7	CASSQAQRELGEQYF	TGTGCCAGCAGCCAAGCCCAGCGGGAGTTGGGGGAGCAGTACTTC
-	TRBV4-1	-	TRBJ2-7	CASSQGGVGSYEQYF	TGCGCCAGCAGCCAAGGAGGAGTAGGCTCCTACGAGCAGTACTTC
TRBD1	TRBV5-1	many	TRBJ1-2	CASSLEGQGYGYTF	TGCGCCAGCAGCTTGGAGGGACAGGGCTATGGCTACACCTTC
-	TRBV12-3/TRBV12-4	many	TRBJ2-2	CASTGASTGELFF	TGTGCCAGCACCGGGGCCTCCACCGGGGAGCTGTTTTTT
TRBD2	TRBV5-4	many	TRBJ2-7	CASSSGTSGSPEQYF	TGTGCCAGCAGCTCCGGGACTAGCGGGAGCCCTGAGCAGTACTTC
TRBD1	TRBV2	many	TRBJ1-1	CASSSLTGGSTEAFF	TGTGCCAGCAGCTCGTTAACAGGGGGCTCGACTGAAGCTTTCTTT
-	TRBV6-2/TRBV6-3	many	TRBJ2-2	CASNHRESGELFF	TGTGCCAGCAATCACAGGGAGAGCGGGGAGCTGTTTTTT
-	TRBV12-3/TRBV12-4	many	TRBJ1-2	CASSSGLEYGYTF	TGTGCCAGCAGTTCGGGCCTGGAGTATGGCTACACCTTC
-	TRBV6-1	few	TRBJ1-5	CASSQAGVGNQPQHF	TGTGCCAGCAGCCAAGCTGGGGTGGGCAATCAGCCCCAGCATTTT
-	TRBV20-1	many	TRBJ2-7	CSARDSLFHEQYF	TGCAGTGCTAGGGACTCACTTTTTCACGAGCAGTACTTC
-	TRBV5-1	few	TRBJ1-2	CASSLRVSCGYTF	TGCGCCAGCAGCCTACGGGTCAGCTGTGGCTACACCTTC
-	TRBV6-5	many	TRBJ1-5	CASSYGGRASNQPQHF	TGTGCCAGCAGTTACGGGGGGAGGGCTAGCAATCAGCCCCAGCATTTT
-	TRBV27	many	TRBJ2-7	CASSLSAGAYEQYF	TGTGCCAGCAGTTTATCGGCAGGGGCCTACGAGCAGTACTTC
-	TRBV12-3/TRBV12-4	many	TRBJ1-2	CASSFKQGHGYTF	TGTGCCAGCAGTTTTAAGCAGGGTCATGGCTACACCTTC
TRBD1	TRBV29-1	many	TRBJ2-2	CSASDRVYGELFF	TGCAGCGCATCGGACAGGGTTTACGGGGAGCTGTTTTTT
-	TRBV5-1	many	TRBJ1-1	CASSNPSGTEAFF	TGCGCCAGCAGTAATCCCTCGGGGACTGAAGCTTTCTTT
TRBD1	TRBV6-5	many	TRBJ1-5	CASSRDRAKGQPQHF	TGTGCCAGCAGCCGGGACAGGGCAAAGGGGCAGCCCCAGCATTTT
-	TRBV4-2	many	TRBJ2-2	CASSQAPAGLWNTGELFF	TGTGCCAGCAGCCAAGCACCCGCAGGACTATGGAACACCGGGGAGCTGTTTTTT
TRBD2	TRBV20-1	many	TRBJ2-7	CSATSGSLGSYEQYF	TGCAGTGCTACAAGCGGGAGTTTGGGCTCCTACGAGCAGTACTTC
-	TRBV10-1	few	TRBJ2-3	CASSRTLGSTDTQYF	TGCGCCAGCAGTCGGACTTTAGGGAGCACAGATACGCAGTATTTT
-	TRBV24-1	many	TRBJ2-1	CATSDLLRPTGQFF	TGTGCCACCAGTGATTTGCTTAGGCCGACGGGGCAGTTCTTC
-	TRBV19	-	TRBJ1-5	CASSKDRNNQPQHF	TGTGCCAGTAGTAAGGACAGAAACAATCAGCCCCAGCATTTT
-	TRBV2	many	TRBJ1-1	CASSEDGGNTEAFF	TGTGCCAGCAGTGAGGACGGGGGGAACACTGAAGCTTTCTTT
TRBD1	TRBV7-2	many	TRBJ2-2	CASSLSGQVNTGELFF	TGTGCCAGCAGCTTATCGGGACAGGTGAACACCGGGGAGCTGTTTTTT
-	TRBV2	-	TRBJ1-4	CAIGWDTEKLFF	TGTGCCATCGGGTGGGACACTGAAAAACTGTTTTTT
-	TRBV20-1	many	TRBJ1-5	CSARALPKALISNQPQHF	TGCAGTGCTAGAGCACTTCCCAAGGCCTTGATTAGCAATCAGCCCCAGCATTTT
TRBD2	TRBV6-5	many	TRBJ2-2	CASSYTLAGELNGELFF	TGTGCCAGCAGTTACACCCTAGCGGGAGAGTTAAACGGGGAGCTGTTTTTT
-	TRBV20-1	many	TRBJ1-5	CSARVTTGSNQPQHF	TGCAGTGCTAGAGTCACAACAGGTAGCAATCAGCCCCAGCATTTT
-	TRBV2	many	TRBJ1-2	CASTESRVGYHGYTF	TGTGCCAGCACCGAAAGCAGGGTAGGATATCATGGCTACACCTTC
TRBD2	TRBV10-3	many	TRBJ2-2	CAIGKTGTASGNAGELFF	TGTGCCATCGGGAAAACAGGGACGGCTAGCGGGAACGCCGGGGAGCTGTTTTTT
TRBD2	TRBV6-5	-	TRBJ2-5	CASSYSTLAGDQETQYF	TGTGCCAGCAGTTACTCGACTCTAGCGGGGGACCAAGAGACCCAGTACTTC
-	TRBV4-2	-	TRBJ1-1	CASSQGGAGFGAFF	TGTGCCAGCAGCCAAGGGGGAGCAGGGTTTGGGGCTTTCTTT
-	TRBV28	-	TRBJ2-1	CAISSTYEQFF	TGTGCCATCAGTTCCACCTACGAGCAGTTCTTC
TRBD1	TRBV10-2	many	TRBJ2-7	CASSEGTASYEQYF	TGCGCCAGCAGTGAGGGGACAGCTTCCTACGAGCAGTACTTC